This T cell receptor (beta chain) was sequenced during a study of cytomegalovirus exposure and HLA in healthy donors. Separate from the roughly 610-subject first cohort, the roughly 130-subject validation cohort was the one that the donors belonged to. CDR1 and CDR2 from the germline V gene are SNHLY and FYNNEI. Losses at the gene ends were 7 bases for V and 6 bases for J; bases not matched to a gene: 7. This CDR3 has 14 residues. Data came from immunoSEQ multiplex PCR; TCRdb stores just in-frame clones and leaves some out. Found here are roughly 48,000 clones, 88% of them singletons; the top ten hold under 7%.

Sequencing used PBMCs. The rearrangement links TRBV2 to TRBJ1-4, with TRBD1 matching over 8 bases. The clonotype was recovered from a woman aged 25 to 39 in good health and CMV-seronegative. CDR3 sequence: CASKSGTGDEKLFF. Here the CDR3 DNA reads TGTGCCAGCAAATCCGGGACAGGTGATGAAAAACTGTTTTTT.